What follows is one T cell receptor beta chain and its context. This record belongs to a study of T cell changes during pregnancy in multiple sclerosis. Produced via immunoSEQ multiplex PCR; TCRdb's table is partial and in-frame only. This table has 78,000 or so clones, under 95% appearing once. Sequenced here: CD4+ T cells from peripheral blood mononuclear cells, sampled before pregnancy. This TCR came from a female donor with multiple sclerosis, enrolled in a pregnancy study.

The chain's CDR3 is CASSFGSDFSTDTQYF. CDR3 coding DNA: TGTGCCAGCAGCTTCGGCTCAGACTTTAGCACAGATACGCAGTATTTT. The chain couples TRBV7-6 to TRBJ2-3; D is ambiguous. This CDR3 comprises 16 residues. V was cut by 3 bases and J by 0 bases, with 13 bases left in between. CDR1 and CDR2 from the germline V gene are SGHVS and FNYEAQ.